Shown below are 11 T cell receptor beta chains from a single sample sequenced in a study of cytomegalovirus exposure and HLA in healthy donors. A multiplex PCR was run with 60 Vbeta primers and 13 Jbeta primers. Assay used: immunoSEQ multiplex PCR; TCRdb lists only in-frame clones, some missing. The sample carries hundreds of thousands of clones, 65% to 85% recorded once. The sequencing sample was made of PBMCs. Receptor source: a boy between 2 and 15 years old in good health and CMV-seronegative.

The CDR3 is CASSEQQGAFGEQFF. The CDR3 DNA reads TGTGCCAGCAGTGAACAACAGGGGGCGTTTGGTGAGCAGTTCTTC. The chain employs TRBV6-1 and TRBJ2-1; 9 bases align to TRBD1. Germline V lookup: CDR1 MNHNS, CDR2 SASEGT. This CDR3 comprises 15 residues. V was pared by 2 bases and J by 9 bases, with 8 bases of the junction left unmatched.

The chain has TRBV11-3 and TRBJ2-5; TRBD2 matches at 8 bases. This CDR3 has 14 residues. Germline V CDR1 and CDR2: SGHNT, YENEEA. J gave up 5 bases and V 1 base, and 3 bases lay outside the gene matches. The CDR3 loop reads CASSLGTGGETQYF. CDR3 DNA: TGTGCCAGCAGCTTAGGAACGGGAGGGGAGACCCAGTACTTC. The full variable domain, rest sourced from reference TRBV11-3 and TRBJ2-5, is EAGVVQSPRYKIIEKKQPVAFWCNPISGHNTLYWYLQNLGQGPELLIRYENEEAVDDSQLPKDRFSAERLKGVDSTLKIQPAELGDSAVYLCASSLGTGGETQYFGPGTRLLVL.

This clone was observed a few times. In DNA, the CDR3 is TGTGCCACCAGCACCGACAGGGGCTCGGAGACCCAGTACTTC. It specifies CATSTDRGSETQYF. The chain uses TRBV15 and TRBJ2-5; 8 bases align to TRBD1. The V gene's germline CDR1 is LNHNV and CDR2 YYDKDF (reference sequence). The CDR3 has 14 residues. With V trimmed by 4 bases and J by 5 bases, 6 bases remained unmatched.

CDR3 DNA sequence: TGTGCCAGTAGTACGGACTTGGCCTCCTATAATTCACCCCTCCACTTT. Protein: CASSTDLASYNSPLHF. V and J are TRBV19 and TRBJ1-6; no reliable D call. V gave up 4 bases and J gave up 0 bases, with 10 bases separating them. CDR1 and CDR2 from the germline V gene are LNHDA and SQIVND (reference sequence). The CDR3 totals 16 residues.

V is TRBV23-1 and J is TRBJ1-1, with 7 positions matching TRBD1. TRBV23-1 is identified as an open reading frame with a role that is uncertain. The length of the CDR3 is 16 residues. The V gene end was trimmed by 0 bases and the J gene end by 3 bases; junction bases not matched to a gene: 7. CDR3 nucleotides: TGCGCCAGCAGTCAATCAGGAACAGGGGCGGACACTGAAGCTTTCTTT. It codes for CASSQSGTGADTEAFF.

V and J are TRBV23-1 and TRBJ1-5, with 8 bases aligning to TRBD1. TRBV23-1 is noted as an ORF with a role that remains uncertain. V was pared by 4 bases and J by 0 bases, with 5 bases of the junction left unmatched. The CDR3 extends over 16 amino acids. CDR3 amino acids: CASSPPTGDSNQPQHF. The CDR3, as DNA: TGCGCCAGCAGTCCACCGACAGGGGATAGCAATCAGCCCCAGCATTTT.

This chain joins TRBV2 and TRBJ2-3, with no clear D. The V end lost 6 bases, the J end lost 2 bases, and 6 bases lay between the germline ends. The CDR3 runs 12 residues. Looked up from germline, CDR1 is SNHLY and CDR2 is FYNNEI. The CDR3 reads CASRTYTDTQYF. CDR3 sequence (DNA): TGTGCCAGCAGAACTTACACAGATACGCAGTATTTT.

This sequence joins TRBV28 and TRBJ1-5; D perhaps matches TRBD1 (6 bases). The germline V gene encodes CDR1 MDHEN and CDR2 SYDVKM. The CDR3 consists of 15 residues. Trimming removed 3 bases from V and 4 bases from J, with 13 bases in between. The CDR3 region is CASSFRDRRNQPQHF. For the CDR3, the DNA is TGTGCCAGCAGTTTTCGAGACAGGAGGAATCAGCCCCAGCATTTT.

The gene calls are TRBV30 and TRBJ2-1, with 9 bases identical to TRBD2. The J segment lost 8 bases and the V segment lost 6 bases, leaving 8 bases of the junction unmatched. CDR3 length: 13 amino acids. Germline CDR1 is GTSNPN and CDR2 is SVGIG (reference sequence). The CDR3, as DNA: TGTGCCTGTACGATGGGACTAGCCTATGAGCAGTTCTTC. This encodes CACTMGLAYEQFF.

This clone was recorded only once. In nucleotides, the CDR3 is TGCGCCAGCAGTCGGGGGGTACTAGCGGGCCTATTTAGTCTACCCTCTGGGGCCAACGTCCTGACTTTC. The encoded protein is CASSRGVLAGLFSLPSGANVLTF. The chain carries TRBV10-1 and TRBJ2-6; 9 positions agree with TRBD2. V lost 5 bases, J lost 0 bases, and 23 bases stayed unmatched. Germline assignment: CDR1 WNHNN and CDR2 SYGVQD (reference sequence). There are 23 residues in the CDR3.

The chain links TRBV7-9 to TRBJ2-7; maybe TRBD1 (6 bases). The CDR3 sequence is 13 residues long. The germline CDR1 and CDR2 sequences are SEHNR and FQNEAQ (reference sequence). V gave up 2 bases and J gave up 7 bases, with 12 bases separating them. CDR3 in amino acids: CASSLNRECEQYF. CDR3 nucleotides: TGTGCCAGCAGCTTAAACAGGGAGTGTGAGCAGTACTTC. Full variable domain (rest looked up from reference TRBV7-9 and TRBJ2-7): DTGVSQNPRHKITKRGQNVTFRCDPISEHNRLYWYRQTLGQGPEFLTYFQNEAQLEKSRLLSDRFSAERPKGSFSTLEIQRTEQGDSAMYLCASSLNRECEQYFGPGTRLTVT.